Each of the 23 T cell receptor beta chains below was sequenced from the same sample in a study of sequential checkpoint blockade in melanoma. This sample's treatment: randomized to nivolumab then ipilimumab (arm A) or the reverse (arm B). The data were produced by immunoSEQ multiplex PCR, yet TCRdb's version contains in-frame clones alone and is incomplete. Altogether tens of thousands of clones are present, roughly 89% being singletons, with the ten largest covering 14%. Specimen: CD8+ T cells sorted from blood (inferred from file names), collected from a patient given nivolumab and ipilimumab in sequence. The source of these receptors is a human donor with melanoma.

J is TRBJ1-1 and V is TRBV27, with a weak D call TRBD1 (5 bases). The germline CDR1 and CDR2 sequences are MNHEY and SMNVEV (reference sequence). There are 13 residues in the CDR3. Deletions cut 2 bases from V and 5 bases from J, with 9 bases between. The CDR3, as DNA: TGTGCCAGCAGTTTAGGGGCGGCAACTGAAGCTTTCTTT. It translates to CASSLGAATEAFF.

V usage is TRBV28 and J usage is TRBJ1-2; D perhaps matches TRBD1 (5 bases). The CDR3 totals 13 residues. Per the germline V gene, CDR1 is MDHEN and CDR2 is SYDVKM. Trimming removed 2 bases at V and 7 bases at J, with 11 bases between. CDR3 protein: CASSLGEGVGYTF. For the CDR3, the DNA is TGTGCCAGCAGTTTAGGTGAAGGGGTTGGCTACACCTTC.

The DNA of the CDR3 is TGCAGCGTTGATGGAGGACAGGGGCGAGGCAATGAGCAGTTCTTC. Amino acids: CSVDGGQGRGNEQFF. The chain joins TRBV29-1 to TRBJ2-1; TRBD1 matches at 9 bases. Germline CDR1 SQVTM, CDR2 ANQGSEA. The trim removed 3 bases at V and 6 bases at J, leaving 9 bases unmatched. This CDR3 region has 15 residues.

This CDR3 is CASRKQGLGYEQYV. CDR3 bases: TGTGCCAGCAGAAAACAGGGGTTGGGGTACGAGCAGTACGTC. The rearrangement links TRBV5-6 to TRBJ2-7; 7 bases fit TRBD1. This CDR3 comprises 14 residues. From germline, CDR1 is SGHDT and CDR2 YYEEEE. Losses at the gene ends were 5 bases for V and 4 bases for J; bases not matched to a gene: 9.

CDR3 sequence (DNA): TGCGCCAGCAGCCAAGTGGAGGGTTGGGAAAAACTGTTTTTT. The encoded protein is CASSQVEGWEKLFF. The chain recombines TRBV4-3 with TRBJ1-4; the D is unclear. The CDR3 is made up of 14 amino acids. Trimming removed 1 base at V and 8 bases at J, with 11 bases between. Germline CDR1 and CDR2: LGHNA and YSLEER.

V gene TRBV5-4 combines with J gene TRBJ2-7; possibly TRBD1 for D (5 bases). The V end was cut by 7 bases, the J end by 4 bases, with 18 bases between. Germline CDR1 is SGHNT and CDR2 is YYREEE (reference sequence). The CDR3 runs 14 residues. DNA of the CDR3: TGTGCCAGCTCCGGCCCCACCTCAGGGTACGAGCAGTACTTC. Amino acid sequence: CASSGPTSGYEQYF. Full variable domain (missing parts from reference TRBV5-4 and TRBJ2-7): ETGVTQSPTHLIKTRGQQVTLRCSSQSGHNTVSWYQQALGQGPQFIFQYYREEENGRGNFPPRFSGLQFPNYSSELNVNALELDDSALYLCASSGPTSGYEQYFGPGTRLTVT.

The chain combines TRBV5-4 with TRBJ2-5; the D gene is possibly TRBD2 (5 bases). Looked up from germline, CDR1 is SGHNT and CDR2 is YYREEE (reference sequence). Between the trimmed V and J ends, which lost 9 bases and 1 base, there was a span of 13 bases. CDR3 size: 13 residues. CDR3 sequence reads: CATYSGIQETQYF. The CDR3 region has the DNA TGTGCCACCTACTCCGGGATCCAAGAGACCCAGTACTTC.

The rearrangement uses TRBV6-5 and TRBJ1-1; no clear D. CDR3 length: 13 residues. Germline CDR1 reads MNHEY; CDR2 reads SVGAGI. Trimming removed 0 bases at V and 5 bases at J, with 7 bases between. CDR3 protein: CASSYSGGTEAFF. Here the CDR3 DNA reads TGTGCCAGCAGTTACTCAGGAGGAACTGAAGCTTTCTTT.

V gene TRBV9 combines with J gene TRBJ1-1, with D possibly being TRBD1 (6 bases). In germline, CDR1 is SGDLS, CDR2 YYNGEE. The CDR3 consists of 15 residues. Trimming left V 0 bases short and J 2 bases short, with 11 bases between. CDR3 residues: CASSVEGTTNTEAFF. Written as DNA, the CDR3 is TGTGCCAGCAGCGTAGAAGGGACAACTAACACTGAAGCTTTCTTT.

The rearrangement uses TRBV27 and TRBJ2-6; 7 bases line up with TRBD2. CDR1 and CDR2 from the germline V gene are MNHEY and SMNVEV (reference sequence). Germline trimming cut 2 bases from V and 0 bases from J; bases unmatched to any gene: 7. CDR3 length: 18 amino acids. In DNA form, the CDR3 reads TGTGCCAGCAGTTTACGTTGGGGACTAATCTCTGGGGCCAACGTCCTGACTTTC. Encoded protein: CASSLRWGLISGANVLTF.

The V call is TRBV9, the J call TRBJ2-7; 7 nucleotides match TRBD2. Germline CDR1 and CDR2: SGDLS and YYNGEE. V was clipped by 0 bases and J by 5 bases; unmatched bases: 5. The CDR3 contains 14 residues. DNA of the CDR3: TGTGCCAGCAGCGTAGGGGGGGGTCCCAACGAGCAGTACTTC. Translated: CASSVGGGPNEQYF.

The chain recombines TRBV7-9 with TRBJ1-4, with D hard to call. Germline V lookup: CDR1 SEHNR, CDR2 FQNEAQ (reference sequence). The CDR3 runs to 12 residues. V shed 2 bases and J shed 8 bases, with 6 bases lying between them. The CDR3 loop is CASSLSVEKLFF. Here the CDR3 DNA reads TGTGCCAGCAGCTTATCGGTCGAAAAACTGTTTTTT.

The CDR3 DNA reads TGCGCCAGCAGCCAAGCTACAGGGGCGTACACTGAAGCTTTCTTT. It codes for CASSQATGAYTEAFF. The genes are TRBV4-1 and TRBJ1-1, with 7 bases matching TRBD1. The J segment lost 3 bases and the V segment lost 1 base, leaving 5 bases of the junction unmatched. Germline values: CDR1 MGHRA, CDR2 YSYEKL. CDR3 length: 15 residues.

The chain carries TRBV6-5 and TRBJ1-4, with a tentative D call TRBD1 (5 bases). Trimming removed 5 bases at V and 0 bases at J, with 7 bases between. The CDR3 spans 14 residues. CDR1 MNHEY and CDR2 SVGAGI come from the germline V gene. Written as DNA, the CDR3 is TGTGCCAGCAGTGCGACAGCAACTAATGAAAAACTGTTTTTT. Amino acid sequence: CASSATATNEKLFF.

CDR3 in amino acids: CASSTILLAAPYEQYF. The DNA of the CDR3 is TGTGCCAGCAGTACCATACTACTAGCGGCTCCCTACGAGCAGTACTTC. The J gene is TRBJ2-7, the V gene TRBV28, with 8 bases aligning to TRBD2. Germline assignment: CDR1 MDHEN and CDR2 SYDVKM. This CDR3 contains 16 residues. The J segment lost 2 bases and the V segment lost 5 bases, leaving 11 bases of the junction unmatched.

The chain uses TRBV27 and TRBJ1-1; a weak D match, TRBD1 (5 bases). The CDR3 covers 12 residues. Trimming removed 7 bases from V and 4 bases from J, with 10 bases in between. Germline assignment: CDR1 MNHEY and CDR2 SMNVEV (reference sequence). CDR3 nucleotide sequence: TGTGCCAGCAAGCAGGGTGGCACTGAAGCTTTCTTT. Its translation: CASKQGGTEAFF.

This clone was seen a single time. The chain couples TRBV9 to TRBJ2-2; TRBD2 matches 10 bases. The CDR3 loop spans 17 amino acids. The junction had 12 bases not matched to a gene; V was cut back by 4 bases and J by 6 bases. Germline V lookup: CDR1 SGDLS, CDR2 YYNGEE. CDR3 protein: CASSSGGSGGAPGELFF. CDR3 in DNA: TGTGCCAGCAGCTCGGGAGGGAGCGGGGGGGCCCCCGGGGAGCTGTTTTTT.

The chain has TRBV4-2 and TRBJ2-7; weak D call: TRBD1 (6 bases). Germline V gives CDR1 LGHNA, CDR2 YNFKEQ. V lost 0 bases and J lost 8, with 11 bases in between. This CDR3 has 13 amino acids. CDR3 sequence: CASSQDKGGKQYF. DNA of the CDR3: TGTGCCAGCAGCCAAGATAAAGGGGGAAAGCAGTACTTC.

J is TRBJ2-3 and V is TRBV27, with a tentative D call TRBD2 (6 bases). Trimming took off 6 bases at V and 0 bases at J, with 16 bases between the two ends. The CDR3 contains 16 residues. Germline V gene sequence: CDR1 MNHEY, CDR2 SMNVEV (reference sequence). The CDR3: CASRGRGGTSTDTQYF. CDR3 sequence (DNA): TGTGCCAGCAGGGGACGCGGAGGGACTAGCACAGATACGCAGTATTTT.

V gene TRBV9 combines with J gene TRBJ2-1; the match to TRBD1 covers 8 bases. Germline CDR1 is SGDLS and CDR2 is YYNGEE. The CDR3 totals 13 residues. Germline trimming cut 4 bases from V and 7 bases from J; bases unmatched to any gene: 4. CDR3 loop: CASSLTGENEQFF. As DNA, the CDR3 is TGTGCCAGCAGCCTGACAGGGGAAAATGAGCAGTTCTTC. The variable domain in full, with the rest retrieved from reference TRBV9 and TRBJ2-1, is DSGVTQTPKHLITATGQRVTLRCSPRSGDLSVYWYQQSLDQGLQFLIQYYNGEERAKGNILERFSAQQFPDLHSELNLSSLELGDSALYFCASSLTGENEQFFGPGTRLTVL.

This chain uses TRBV4-1 with TRBJ1-5; the D gene is possibly TRBD1 (5 bases). Trimming removed 4 bases from V and 3 bases from J, with 16 bases in between. CDR1 is MGHRA and CDR2 is YSYEKL in the germline V gene. The CDR3 runs 16 residues. CDR3 DNA sequence: TGCGCCAGCAGCCCTCAACCTCGACAGTACAATCAGCCCCAGCATTTT. Its translation is CASSPQPRQYNQPQHF.

The chain couples TRBV9 to TRBJ2-7; D ambiguous. The germline V gene encodes CDR1 SGDLS and CDR2 YYNGEE. Trimming removed 0 bases from V and 3 bases from J, with 13 bases in between. The CDR3 is 15 amino acids. The CDR3 DNA reads as TGTGCCAGCAGCGTAGGGTTGCACTGGGACTACGAGCAGTACGTC. Protein: CASSVGLHWDYEQYV.

A word on this clone: The germline gene is not matched at one end of the junction; a read error may be the cause. The CDR3 coding sequence is TGTGCTAGCAGCTTAGGCGGACTACCCAGGTCCGGGGAGCTGTTTTTT. Translation: CASSLGGLPRSGELFF. The chain recombines TRBV7-7 with TRBJ2-2; D possibly corresponds to TRBD2 (6 bases). The V gene's germline CDR1 is SSHAT and CDR2 FNYEAQ (reference sequence). The length of the CDR3 is 16 residues.